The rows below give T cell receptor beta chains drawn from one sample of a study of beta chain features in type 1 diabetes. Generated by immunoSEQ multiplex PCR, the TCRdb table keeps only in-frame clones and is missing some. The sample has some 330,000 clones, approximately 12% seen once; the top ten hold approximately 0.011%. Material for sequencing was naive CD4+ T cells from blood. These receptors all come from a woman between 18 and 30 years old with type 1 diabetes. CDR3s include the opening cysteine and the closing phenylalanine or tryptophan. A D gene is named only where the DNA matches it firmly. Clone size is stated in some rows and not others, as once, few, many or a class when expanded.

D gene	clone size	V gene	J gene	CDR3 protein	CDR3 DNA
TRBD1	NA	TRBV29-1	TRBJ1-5	CSVGTGGVNQPQHF	TGCAGCGTCGGGACAGGGGGCGTCAATCAGCCCCAGCATTTT
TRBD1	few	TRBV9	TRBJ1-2	CASSWAGGRGYTF	TGTGCCAGCAGCTGGGCAGGGGGTCGTGGCTACACCTTC
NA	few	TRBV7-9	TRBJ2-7	CASSLGVGAPPNEQYF	TGTGCCAGCAGCTTAGGGGTGGGGGCCCCTCCCAACGAGCAGTACTTC
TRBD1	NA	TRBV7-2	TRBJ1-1	CASSLYTGGTEAFF	TGTGCCAGCAGCCTCTACACAGGGGGGACTGAAGCTTTCTTT
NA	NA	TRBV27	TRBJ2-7	CASSDRYEQYF	TGTGCCAGCAGTGATCGGTACGAGCAGTACTTC
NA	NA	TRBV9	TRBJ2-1	CASSVSTSSNEQFF	TGTGCCAGCAGCGTATCGACTAGTTCCAATGAGCAGTTCTTC
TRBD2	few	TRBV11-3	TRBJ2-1	CASSFSGAPMLNEQFF	TGTGCCAGCAGCTTTAGCGGGGCCCCGATGCTCAATGAGCAGTTCTTC
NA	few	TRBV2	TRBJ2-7	CASSEGYEQYF	TGTGCCAGCAGTGAGGGCTATGAGCAGTACTTC
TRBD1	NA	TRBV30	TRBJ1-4	CAWAAGGSGKLFF	TGTGCCTGGGCAGCAGGGGGCTCGGGAAAACTGTTTTTT
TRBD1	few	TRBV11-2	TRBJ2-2	CASRPPGQRNTGELFF	TGTGCCAGCAGGCCCCCGGGACAGAGGAACACCGGGGAGCTGTTTTTT
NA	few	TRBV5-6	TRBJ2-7	CASSLRTGTPGRNEQYF	TGTGCCAGCAGCCTTCGGACCGGGACTCCGGGAAGAAACGAGCAGTACTTC
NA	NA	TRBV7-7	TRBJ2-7	CASSLAGSSEQYF	TGTGCTAGCAGCTTAGCCGGGAGCTCCGAGCAGTACTTC
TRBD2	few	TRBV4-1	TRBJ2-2	CASSQVSGLADTGELFF	TGCGCCAGCAGCCAAGTATCGGGACTAGCGGACACCGGGGAGCTGTTTTTT
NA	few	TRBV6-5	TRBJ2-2	CASTLQGPLYGELFF	TGTGCCAGCACCCTCCAGGGGCCGTTATACGGGGAGCTGTTTTTT
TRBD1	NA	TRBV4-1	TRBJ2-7	CASSSGTGAYEQYF	TGCGCCAGCAGCTCCGGGACAGGGGCCTACGAGCAGTACTTC
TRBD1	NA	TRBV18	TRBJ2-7	CASSPPDRDSYEQYF	TGTGCCAGCTCACCGCCTGACAGGGACTCCTACGAGCAGTACTTC
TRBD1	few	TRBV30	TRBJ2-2	CAWSPNRGRTGELFF	TGTGCCTGGAGTCCCAACAGGGGTCGCACCGGGGAGCTGTTTTTT
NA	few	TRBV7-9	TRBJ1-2	CASSAQDYGYTF	TGTGCCAGCAGCGCCCAGGATTATGGCTACACCTTC
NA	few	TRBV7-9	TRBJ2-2	CASSLLNTGELFF	TGTGCCAGCAGCCTACTTAACACCGGGGAGCTGTTTTTT
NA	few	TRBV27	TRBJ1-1	CASRPSGGTEAFF	TGTGCCAGCAGGCCGTCCGGGGGGACTGAAGCTTTCTTT
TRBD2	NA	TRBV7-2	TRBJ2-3	CASGLAGGGRGTDTQYF	TGTGCCAGCGGACTAGCGGGAGGGGGACGGGGCACAGATACGCAGTATTTT
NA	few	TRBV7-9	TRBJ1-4	CASSPQGYEKLFF	TGTGCCAGCAGCCCCCAGGGGTATGAAAAACTGTTTTTT
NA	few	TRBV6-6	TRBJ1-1	CAHRSGESEAFF	TGTGCTCATAGGTCCGGAGAGAGTGAAGCTTTCTTT
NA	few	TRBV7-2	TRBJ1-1	CASSSPGGMNTEAFF	TGTGCCAGCAGCTCGCCGGGAGGGATGAACACTGAAGCTTTCTTT
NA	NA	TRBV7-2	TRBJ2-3	CASSLVLFGTDTQYF	TGTGCCAGCAGCTTAGTTCTCTTCGGGACAGATACGCAGTATTTT
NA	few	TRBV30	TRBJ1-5	CAWTPGFADQPQHF	TGTGCCTGGACCCCGGGATTTGCTGATCAGCCCCAGCATTTT
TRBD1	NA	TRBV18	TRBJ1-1	CASSFPTGVDSEAFF	TGTGCCAGCTCATTCCCGACAGGGGTTGATTCTGAAGCTTTCTTT
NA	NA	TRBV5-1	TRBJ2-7	CASSLQGDEQYF	TGCGCCAGCAGCTTACAGGGCGACGAGCAGTACTTC
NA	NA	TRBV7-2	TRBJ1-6	CASSFRQGSSPLHF	TGTGCCAGCAGCTTTCGACAAGGGAGTTCACCCCTCCACTTT
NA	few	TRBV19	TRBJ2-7	CATETGSYEQYF	TGTGCCACCGAGACTGGTTCCTACGAGCAGTACTTC
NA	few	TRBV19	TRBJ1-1	CASSQGGGNTEAFF	TGTGCCAGTAGCCAGGGAGGAGGGAACACTGAAGCTTTCTTT
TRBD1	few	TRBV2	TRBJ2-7	CASTDPGDRGYEQYF	TGTGCCAGCACAGACCCCGGGGACAGGGGCTACGAGCAGTACTTC
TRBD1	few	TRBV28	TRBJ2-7	CATRDRGASYEQYF	TGTGCCACACGGGACAGGGGGGCCTCCTACGAGCAGTACTTC
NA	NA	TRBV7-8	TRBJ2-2	CASSKGHLTGELFF	TGTGCCAGCAGCAAGGGACACCTCACCGGGGAGCTGTTTTTT
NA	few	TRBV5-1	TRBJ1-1	CASSPGTLVGEAFF	TGCGCCAGCAGCCCCGGGACACTGGTGGGTGAAGCTTTCTTT
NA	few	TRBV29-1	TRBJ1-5	CSVGQGDQPQHF	TGCAGCGTCGGGCAGGGCGATCAGCCCCAGCATTTT
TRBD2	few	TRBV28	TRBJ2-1	CASSLLATSGAENEQFF	TGTGCCAGCAGTTTACTCGCCACTAGCGGGGCCGAAAATGAGCAGTTCTTC
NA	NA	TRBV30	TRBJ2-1	CAWSSQRPWPFF	TGTGCCTGGAGTTCCCAGCGCCCGTGGCCGTTCTTC
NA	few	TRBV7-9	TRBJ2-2	CASKGAKKGQNTGELFF	TGTGCCAGCAAAGGAGCCAAAAAGGGGCAAAACACCGGGGAGCTGTTTTTT
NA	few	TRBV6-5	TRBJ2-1	CASSYSGGASGNEQFF	TGTGCCAGCAGTTACTCGGGGGGGGCCTCGGGCAATGAGCAGTTCTTC
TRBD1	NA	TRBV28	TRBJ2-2	CASRRTGPGELFF	TGTGCCAGCAGAAGGACAGGGCCCGGGGAGCTGTTTTTT
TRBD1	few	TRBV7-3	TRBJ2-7	CASSEQGEGYEQYF	TGTGCCAGCAGCGAACAGGGGGAAGGCTACGAGCAGTACTTC
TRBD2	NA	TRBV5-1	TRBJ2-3	CASRTGLAGVIDTQYF	TGCGCCAGCAGGACGGGACTAGCGGGAGTCATAGATACGCAGTATTTT
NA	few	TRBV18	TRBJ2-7	CASSPSQGYEQYF	TGTGCCAGCTCACCATCCCAGGGTTACGAGCAGTACTTC
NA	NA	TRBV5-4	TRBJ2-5	CASSLQGTEETQYF	TGTGCCAGCAGCTTGCAAGGCACAGAAGAGACCCAGTACTTC
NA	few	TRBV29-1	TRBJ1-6	CSAQGYNSPLHF	TGCAGCGCGCAGGGGTATAATTCACCCCTCCACTTT
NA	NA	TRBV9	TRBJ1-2	CASSANYGYTF	TGTGCCAGCAGCGCGAACTATGGCTACACCTTC
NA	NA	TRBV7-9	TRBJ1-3	CAGLRVPGNTIYF	TGTGCCGGACTGAGAGTACCTGGAAACACCATATATTTT
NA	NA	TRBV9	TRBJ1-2	CASSVSHYGYTF	TGTGCCAGCAGCGTAAGCCACTATGGCTACACCTTC
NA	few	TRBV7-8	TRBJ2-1	CASSLVRSPKQFF	TGTGCCAGCAGCCTCGTGAGAAGCCCCAAGCAGTTCTTC
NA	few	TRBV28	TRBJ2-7	CASSSVIYEQYF	TGTGCCAGCAGTTCAGTAATCTACGAGCAGTACTTC
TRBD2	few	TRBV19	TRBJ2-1	CASSASGSLSSDEQFF	TGTGCCAGTAGTGCTAGCGGTTCCCTCTCCAGCGATGAGCAGTTCTTC
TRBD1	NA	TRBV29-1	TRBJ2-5	CSVTNRGETQYF	TGCAGCGTTACGAACAGGGGAGAGACCCAGTACTTC
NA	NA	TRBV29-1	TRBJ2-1	CSVISGGGNEQFF	TGCAGCGTCATTAGTGGGGGCGGGAATGAGCAGTTCTTC